The rows below give T cell receptor beta chains drawn from one sample of a study of HIV-infected patients and healthy controls. In TCRdb, the 5' RACE reads were re-called with MiXCR into one record per CDR3 protein. The table has about 11,000 distinct CDR3 sequences, 5% to 5.5% seen once. Sequencing input: blood. These receptors originate from an adult in good health. CDR3s include the opening cysteine and the closing phenylalanine or tryptophan. A D gene is named only where the DNA matches it firmly. Rows may omit the clone size; those that give it use once, few, many or a size class.

TRBV5-6	TRBJ2-4	medium-sized	NA	CASSLLAKNIQYF	TGTGCCAGCAGCTTATTGGCCAAAAACATTCAGTACTTC
TRBV20-1	TRBJ1-6	medium-sized	TRBD1	CSARDRTAGGNSPLHF	TGCAGTGCTAGAGATCGTACGGCAGGGGGGAATTCACCCCTCCACTTT
TRBV12-3/TRBV12-4	TRBJ1-2	medium-sized	NA	CASSRQVYGYTF	TGTGCCAGCAGTAGACAGGTCTATGGCTACACCTTC
TRBV18	TRBJ2-1	many	NA	CASSPSDGEQFF	TGTGCCAGCTCCCCCAGCGACGGTGAGCAGTTCTTC
TRBV12-3/TRBV12-4	TRBJ2-3	medium-sized	TRBD2	CASSSTGGGTSGGDTQYF	TGTGCCAGCAGTTCTACTGGAGGCGGGACTAGCGGGGGAGATACGCAGTATTTT
TRBV7-2	TRBJ1-4	many	NA	CASSSGSRGEKLFF	TGTGCCAGCAGCTCCGGGTCTCGAGGGGAAAAACTGTTTTTT
TRBV3-1	TRBJ1-5	medium-sized	TRBD1	CASSQADRGNQPQHF	TGTGCCAGCAGCCAAGCCGACAGGGGGAATCAGCCCCAGCATTTT
TRBV5-4	TRBJ2-7	many	TRBD2	CASGSGGTTYEQYF	TGTGCCAGCGGCAGCGGGGGGACCACCTACGAGCAGTACTTC
TRBV12-3/TRBV12-4	TRBJ1-3	many	TRBD1	CASSRDSGHSGNTIYF	TGTGCCAGTAGCCGGGACAGCGGACACTCTGGAAACACCATATATTTT
TRBV6-5	TRBJ2-3	medium-sized	NA	CASRAPGTDTQYF	TGTGCCAGCAGGGCACCAGGGACAGATACGCAGTATTTT
TRBV2	TRBJ2-5	many	NA	CASSSGFIETQYF	TGTGCCAGCAGTTCAGGGTTTATAGAGACCCAGTACTTC
TRBV29-1	TRBJ2-5	medium-sized	TRBD1	CSVTGGPETQYF	TGCAGCGTTACAGGGGGCCCAGAGACCCAGTACTTC
TRBV12-3/TRBV12-4	TRBJ2-7	medium-sized	TRBD2	CASSFGGEQQYF	TGTGCCAGCAGTTTCGGGGGGGAGCAGCAGTACTTC
TRBV6-5	TRBJ1-1	medium-sized	NA	CASSYLQVRWKTEAFF	TGTGCCAGCAGTTACTTGCAGGTCCGATGGAAAACTGAAGCTTTCTTT
TRBV9	TRBJ2-3	medium-sized	TRBD2	CASSAGLAGATQYF	TGTGCCAGCAGCGCCGGACTAGCGGGAGCTACGCAGTATTTT
TRBV6-1	TRBJ2-3	medium-sized	TRBD2	CASSERTSGSWDTQYF	TGTGCCAGCAGTGAACGGACTAGCGGGTCCTGGGATACGCAGTATTTT
TRBV6-1	TRBJ2-3	many	TRBD1	CASRAQGGYTDTQYF	TGTGCCAGCAGAGCACAGGGGGGCTACACAGATACGCAGTATTTT
TRBV7-9	TRBJ2-4	few	NA	CASSLNEGRGNIQYF	TGTGCCAGCAGCTTAAATGAGGGGAGAGGGAACATTCAGTACTTC
TRBV4-1	TRBJ2-2	many	NA	CASSQVYAGRNTGELFF	TGCGCCAGCAGCCAAGTGTACGCAGGGAGGAACACCGGGGAGCTGTTTTTT
TRBV5-1	TRBJ1-3	many	NA	CASSLSTASSGNTIYF	TGCGCCAGCAGCTTGTCGACGGCCAGCTCTGGAAACACCATATATTTT
TRBV6-6	TRBJ1-6	medium-sized	NA	CASSSDRTNSPLHF	TGTGCCAGCAGTTCCGACAGGACGAATTCACCCCTCCACTTT
TRBV20-1	TRBJ1-1	medium-sized	NA	CSAARTTEAFF	TGCAGTGCTGCAAGGACCACTGAAGCTTTCTTT
TRBV7-2	TRBJ2-4	many	TRBD2	CASSPRGGTSGGLAKNIQYF	TGTGCCAGCAGCCCCCGAGGGGGGACTAGCGGGGGGTTAGCCAAAAACATTCAGTACTTC
TRBV5-1	TRBJ2-7	medium-sized	NA	CASSLVVGYEQYF	TGCGCCAGCAGCTTGGTTGTCGGCTACGAGCAGTACTTC
TRBV30	TRBJ1-1	medium-sized	NA	CAWSVPPSENTEAFF	TGTGCCTGGAGTGTACCCCCTTCGGAGAACACTGAAGCTTTCTTT
TRBV6-6	TRBJ1-5	medium-sized	NA	CASSLEFGVSGNQPQHF	TGTGCCAGCAGTCTGGAGTTCGGAGTATCGGGCAATCAGCCCCAGCATTTT
TRBV5-1	TRBJ1-5	medium-sized	NA	CASSQDSNQPQHF	TGCGCCAGCAGCCAGGACAGCAATCAGCCCCAGCATTTT
TRBV5-8	TRBJ2-7	many	NA	CASSEEYGGKAYEQYF	TGTGCCAGCAGCGAGGAGTACGGGGGCAAGGCCTACGAGCAGTACTTC
TRBV7-9	TRBJ2-7	many	NA	CASEGVYEQYF	TGTGCCAGCGAAGGGGTGTACGAGCAGTACTTC
TRBV9	TRBJ1-6	medium-sized	NA	CASSPYNNSPLHF	TGTGCCAGCAGCCCCTACAATAATTCACCCCTCCACTTT
TRBV7-9	TRBJ2-3	medium-sized	NA	CASSVRSASTDTQYF	TGTGCCAGCAGCGTCAGGAGTGCTAGCACAGATACGCAGTATTTT
TRBV7-8	TRBJ2-3	medium-sized	TRBD2	CASSLRGSGVFTDTQYF	TGTGCCAGCAGCCTACGTGGTAGCGGGGTCTTCACTGATACGCAGTATTTT
TRBV6-2/TRBV6-3	TRBJ2-4	many	TRBD1	CASSEPGQGAWAKNIQYF	TGTGCCAGCAGTGAACCGGGACAGGGGGCTTGGGCCAAAAACATTCAGTACTTC
TRBV9	TRBJ2-1	many	NA	CASSVGGRGLFF	TGTGCCAGCAGCGTAGGCGGGCGGGGTCTGTTCTTC
TRBV3-1	TRBJ2-6	medium-sized	NA	CASSQEGVANVLTF	TGTGCCAGCAGCCAAGAGGGGGTGGCCAACGTCCTGACTTTC
TRBV14	TRBJ1-6	many	NA	CASSPSWGGNSPLHF	TGTGCCAGCAGCCCCTCATGGGGGGGCAATTCACCCCTCCACTTT
TRBV12-5	TRBJ1-1	many	TRBD1	CASGLDRDTEAFF	TGTGCTAGTGGTCTAGACAGGGATACTGAAGCTTTCTTT
TRBV10-3	TRBJ1-1	many	NA	CAISDRLGYTEAFF	TGTGCCATCAGTGATCGGCTAGGATACACTGAAGCTTTCTTT
TRBV29-1	TRBJ2-7	many	TRBD2	CSAEVRGLREVQYF	TGCAGCGCCGAAGTAAGGGGACTAAGGGAGGTGCAGTACTTC
TRBV7-2	TRBJ1-1	medium-sized	NA	CASSPRAGRMNTEAFF	TGTGCCAGCAGCCCCAGGGCGGGAAGAATGAACACTGAAGCTTTCTTT
TRBV19	TRBJ1-5	medium-sized	TRBD1	CASSIGTANQPQHF	TGTGCCAGTAGCATCGGGACAGCCAATCAGCCCCAGCATTTT
TRBV10-3	TRBJ1-6	NA	NA	CAISESGDNSPLHF	TGTGCCATCAGTGAGTCAGGGGATAATTCACCCCTCCACTTT
TRBV6-1	TRBJ1-5	many	NA	CASSEASGSDNQPQHF	TGTGCCAGCAGTGAAGCCAGTGGCAGTGACAATCAGCCCCAGCATTTT
TRBV5-1	TRBJ2-1	medium-sized	TRBD2	CASNERGGRTEQFF	TGCGCCAGTAACGAGCGGGGGGGCCGAACTGAGCAGTTCTTC
TRBV20-1	TRBJ1-5	many	NA	CSATGSRSYSNQPQHF	TGCAGTGCTACGGGATCGAGGAGTTATAGCAATCAGCCCCAGCATTTT
TRBV21-1	TRBJ1-1	many	NA	CASSKDGWGRGNTEAFF	NA
TRBV18	TRBJ2-3	many	NA	CASSPLASPDTQYF	TGTGCCAGCTCACCACTCGCTAGCCCAGATACGCAGTATTTT
TRBV19	TRBJ2-1	NA	TRBD2	CASSLYSGGTYNEQFF	TGTGCCAGTAGTCTTTACAGCGGGGGAACCTACAATGAGCAGTTCTTC